Sequencing of this T cell receptor (beta chain) was carried out in a study of cytomegalovirus exposure and HLA in healthy donors (dated by TCRdb to 2016 to 2017). In the study overall: According to an earlier analysis of 587 of the donors, 200 million or so T cells yielded roughly 110 million unique TCR beta sequences and about 300 Gb of sequence data. An early release covering roughly 580 HLA-typed donors comprised about 300 gigabases of sequencing data and around 85 million unique TCR sequences. Among the approximately 400 genotyped donors, around 81% belonged to the genetic ancestry cluster associated with self-reported Caucasian donors. The aim of the study was to test whether cataloging public T cell receptors could identify signatures of past pathogen exposure. The T cell repertoires of around 730 subjects were profiled by immunosequencing and related to cytomegalovirus serostatus. Besides the first cohort of around 670 subjects, a separate validation cohort made up of over 100 different subjects was used. To predict cytomegalovirus infection status, the study brought together high-throughput TCR immunosequencing, statistical association of individual TCRs with disease status, and machine learning. A later analysis re-examined previously published TCR beta repertoires from roughly 720 donors and added high-resolution HLA genotyping to investigate patterns of TCR occurrence. Rather than drawing on any new phenotypic data, the later analysis identified candidate immune exposures from TCR beta sequences and the way those sequences occurred across donors. An earlier analysis of some 500 of the donors applied high-throughput TCR beta sequencing to assess whether each TCR beta V gene segment acted as functional or pseudogenic. Donor age, sex, ethnicity and CMV serostatus were compiled alongside the repertoire data. Genome-wide SNP genotypes for about 65% of the 666 donors were used in a later genetic analysis, which treated that subset as a discovery cohort. Every repertoire in the discovery cohort had been generated on one and the same sequencing platform. Both class I and class II loci were covered by HLA typing, at four-digit resolution. Typing coverage varied by locus: roughly 629-630 donors for A, B, C, DRB1 and DQB1; about 520 for DQA1; more than 600 for DPA1; under 490 for DPB1. Because of strong linkage in the cohort, five DR-DQ haplotypes were treated as single units for association and clustering. On average, roughly 250,000 unique TCR beta nucleotide sequences were sequenced per donor among fewer than 500 genotyped donors of the cohort, with roughly 19% of those sequences being non-productive.

Library preparation employed the immunoSEQ multiplex PCR assay. A mixture of 60 forward primers for TCR Vbeta segments and 13 reverse primers for TCR Jbeta segments was used in the multiplex PCR. The CDR3 region of rearranged TCR beta genes was amplified from genomic DNA by a multiplex PCR assay. The Illumina HiSeq System was used to sequence the amplified TCR beta libraries as 87-base-pair reads. Per the original workflow: A later analysis tallied approximately 87 million unique TCR beta chains across the 600 to 700 repertoires, and about 12 million of those chains were shared by two or more donors. A nearest-neighbor algorithm error-corrected the raw reads and collapsed the reads into unique sequences, merging closely related sequences to remove PCR and sequencing errors. CDR3 sequences were aligned to IMGT reference sequences to assign V, D and J gene segments. For a sequence to be retained, a match of at least six nucleotides was required to both a V gene segment and a J gene segment. Rearrangements were classified as productive when the CDR3 lacked stop codons and remained in frame with V and J, and all other rearrangements were classified as non-productive. CDR3 was defined according to IMGT convention as the region running from the second conserved V-encoded cysteine to the conserved J-encoded phenylalanine. The earlier analysis of 500 to 650 of the donors excluded any sequence lacking an unambiguous match to a single V gene segment. In an earlier analysis of approximately 560 of the donors, a V segment was called functional when productive rearrangements were above 56.7%, and segregating when the standard deviation between donors exceeded 5%. A statistical classification framework was built for diagnosing cytomegalovirus status from the catalog of TCR beta chain sequences. V and J gene assignment, in a later analysis, came from comparing TCR nucleotide sequences with IMGT/GENE-DB human TR gene sequences. Using the TCRdist pipeline, a later analysis assigned CDR3 sequences along with most-parsimonious VDJ recombination scenarios. In a later analysis, each TCR beta chain was defined by its CDR3 amino acid sequence together with its V-gene family, and reads lacking a unique V-gene family were excluded. In a later analysis, approximately 640 highly shared, low-generation-probability nucleotide sequences were removed to address suspected cross-contamination and a sequencing artifact. A later analysis calculated a clonal expansion index for each public chain from normalized within-repertoire ranks of inferred template counts. In a later analysis, generation probabilities were computed with a VDJ recombination model fitted to out-of-frame rearrangements, and the resulting probabilities were checked against IGoR. Hypergeometric tests were used in a later analysis to score TCR-TCR, TCR-HLA and TCR-CMV co-occurrence, with a repertoire-size bias correction applied to the TCR pairs. To estimate false discovery rates, a later analysis permuted the HLA or CMV assignments 20 times. In a later analysis, co-occurring TCRs were grouped with DBSCAN, and TCRdist sequence similarity was added when clustering was performed within HLA-allele-positive subsets. For co-occurrence clustering, repertoires with fewer than 30,000 or more than 120,000 public chains were excluded, along with 5 or 6 repertoires with anomalous nucleotide sharing. In TCRdb, the immuneACCESS table is reduced to in-frame sequences with V and J assigned. These tables do not hold every clone; where another copy was compared, an unresolved V gene accounts for under half, and the others remain unexplained. V and J calls and clone size are given by that table; D and trimming were obtained from the DNA. In this sample's table one finds around 40,000 clones. The ten largest clonotypes hold approximately 1.4% of the sample.

Beyond this particular receptor, the publication reports: The only immune exposure information available for the cohort was CMV serostatus. Because HLA typing was missing for some donors at each locus, association tests included only the typed subset. The classifier was reported to diagnose cytomegalovirus status with high specificity and sensitivity in both the original and validation cohorts. The authors suggested that the approach could potentially be generalized to other disease states and immunological phenotypes. Strong co-occurrence of HLA alleles, especially DR and DQ, made assigning TCR associations to individual alleles difficult. Linkage disequilibrium might explain the correlated functional status among segregating V segments, but an unknown experimental factor could not be ruled out. In this cohort, only TCR beta chains were sequenced, and detectable features were limited by the absence of alpha or paired-chain data. A further reported finding was that TCR beta sequences accurately predicted the HLA-A and HLA-B alleles for most subjects in the first cohort. The earlier analysis of about 600 of the donors excluded some 15 rarely observed V segments, including chromosome 9 orphons, because counts were too low. Specific HLA alleles were associated with 15,000 to 20,000 TCR beta sequences at a false discovery rate of 0.05 in a later analysis. The study listed 150 to 200 TCR beta chains as associated with cytomegalovirus. V-gene and J-gene trimming of TCR beta chains was associated with a missense DCLRE1C variant in a later genetic analysis, and the association was replicated in an independent cohort. Most CMV-associated TCR beta chains appeared to be HLA-restricted in a later analysis, and the HLA associations seemed to be driven largely by CMV exposure. Some IMGT-functional V segments, including TRBV6-2 and TRBV6-3, could not be told apart with the 87-base-pair reads, so those segments were excluded. Compared with the approximately 710-donor mean, donors in an Asian-associated ancestry cluster had fewer N-insertions in productive TCRs, according to a later genetic analysis. According to a later analysis, TCR association rates differed among HLA loci, with DRB1 alleles showing the most associated TCRs and HLA-C alleles showing the fewest. An earlier analysis of around 500 of the donors showed that most TCR beta V segments appeared in productive rearrangements either about 87% or about 30% of the time, which broadly matched IMGT annotations. The sequencing pipeline was judged likely to have produced a cluster of highly shared sequence variants as a technical artifact. Sequencing depth was assumed to be roughly uniform across donors in the presence/absence analyses, though that assumption may not hold. In a later analysis, HLA-associated TCR beta chains showed more clonal expansion and lower generation probabilities than non-associated chains that were equally common. According to a later analysis, parvovirus B19, influenza, CMV and Epstein-Barr virus appeared linked to several top co-occurrence clusters. Three of the identified cytomegalovirus-associated TCR beta chains were confirmed in vitro to be specific for cytomegalovirus antigens. Most TCR sequences were seen in very few donors, while some public TCRs were found in many individuals.

Counting both end residues, the CDR3 totals 12 amino acids. CDR1 and CDR2, per the germline V gene (reference sequence), are GTSNPN and SVGIG. The cohort consisted of 650 to 850 healthy bone marrow donors. All cohort members were sampled while nominally healthy, although unrecorded immune exposures were likely present. The donor was CMV seronegative and belonged to the group of under 400 seronegative cohort members. Each donor provided a peripheral blood sample, and peripheral blood mononuclear cells were used for TCR beta sequencing. The Qiagen DNeasy Blood Extraction Kit was used to extract genomic DNA from the blood cell samples. In the case of this clone: Its binding antigen is unknown. The conserved phenylalanine or tryptophan is not found at the CDR3 terminus, so this likely reflects a read error. The DNA is left out, because the CDR3 cannot be placed on it with certainty; the CDR3 is given as TCRdb lists it.

The chain links TRBV30 with TRBJ1-2. This TCR was recovered from a man younger than 40 in good health and CMV-seronegative. Sample: PBMCs. The CDR3 region has the sequence CAWSVRVGLWHV.